This is a list of T cell receptor beta chains from one sample in a study of blood T cell repertoires in COVID-19. The method was immunoSEQ multiplex PCR; TCRdb's version includes in-frame clones alone and lacks a portion of them. The table has 280,000 or so clones, around 90% seen once; the top ten hold around 1.7%. Sequences were obtained from PBMCs or T cells enriched from blood (not recorded which). The receptors shown here come from a young woman with acute COVID-19. Both conserved end residues are part of each CDR3. The D gene is left open where the match is weak. Rows give clone size only sometimes, using once, few, many, or a class for an expanded clone.

TRBJ2-1 | TRBV7-8 | . | 17 | TRBD1 | CASSVPRQGSPYNEQFF | TGTGCCAGCAGCGTCCCGCGACAGGGGTCTCCCTACAATGAGCAGTTCTTC
TRBJ1-2 | TRBV5-4 | . | 17 | . | CASSPADALGEPRGYTF | TGTGCCAGCAGCCCGGCCGATGCCCTAGGGGAACCTCGAGGCTACACCTTC
TRBJ2-5 | TRBV28 | . | 14 | . | CASSFVRRGETQYF | TGTGCCAGCAGTTTTGTCAGGAGGGGAGAGACCCAGTACTTC
TRBJ2-1 | TRBV7-2 | . | 19 | TRBD2 | CASSLVREGLLAGVNEQFF | TGTGCCAGCAGCTTAGTACGTGAAGGGCTGCTAGCGGGAGTTAATGAGCAGTTCTTC
TRBJ1-5 | TRBV19 | . | 12 | . | CASSPLNQPQHF | TGTGCCAGTAGTCCTCTGAATCAGCCCCAGCATTTT
TRBJ2-7 | TRBV15 | . | 14 | . | CATSSGSWLYEQYF | TGTGCCACCAGCAGCGGGAGTTGGCTGTACGAGCAGTACTTC
TRBJ2-1 | TRBV29-1 | . | 14 | . | CSVGGSGSYNEQFF | TGCAGCGTCGGCGGGTCAGGCTCCTACAATGAGCAGTTCTTC
TRBJ2-1 | TRBV2 | . | 16 | TRBD2 | CASSPPGGTVSGSKFF | TGTGCCAGCAGTCCCCCGGGGGGGACAGTTAGCGGGAGTAAGTTCTTC
TRBJ2-7 | TRBV3-1/TRBV3-2 | . | 13 | . | CATRGSWDYEQYF | TGTGCCACTAGGGGGTCATGGGACTACGAGCAGTACTTC
TRBJ2-7 | TRBV27 | once | 16 | TRBD1 | CASSLYSRGQLYEQYF | TGTGCCAGCAGTTTATACTCCCGGGGACAGCTATACGAGCAGTACTTC
TRBJ1-5 | TRBV7-2 | few | 15 | TRBD1 | CASSFGQGVNQPQHF | TGTGCCAGCAGCTTCGGACAGGGTGTAAATCAGCCCCAGCATTTT
TRBJ2-3 | TRBV10-1 | . | 15 | TRBD2 | CASSLAGVSTDTQYF | TGCGCCAGCAGCCTAGCGGGAGTGAGCACAGATACGCAGTATTTT
TRBJ1-2 | TRBV2 | . | 16 | . | CASSEGGGINNYGYTF | TGTGCCAGCAGTGAAGGCGGAGGGATAAATAACTATGGCTACACCTTC
TRBJ1-6 | TRBV2 | . | 14 | . | CASSSQSYNSPLHF | TGTGCCAGCAGTTCCCAGTCCTATAATTCACCCCTCCACTTT
TRBJ2-3 | TRBV7-9 | . | 14 | . | CASSLETTTDTQYF | TGTGCCAGCAGCTTAGAGACTACCACAGATACGCAGTATTTT
TRBJ2-1 | TRBV6-2/TRBV6-3 | . | 11 | . | CASSFHNEQFF | TGTGCCAGCAGTTTCCATAATGAGCAGTTCTTC
TRBJ1-2 | TRBV27 | . | 14 | . | CASSLAPAAYGYTF | TGTGCCAGCAGTTTAGCTCCTGCGGCCTATGGCTACACCTTC
TRBJ1-5 | TRBV5-8 | . | 13 | . | CASSLDRNQPQHF | TGTGCCAGCAGCCTGGACAGAAATCAGCCCCAGCATTTT
TRBJ1-2 | TRBV18 | . | 14 | TRBD1 | CASSAGQGVDGYTF | TGTGCCAGCTCAGCGGGACAGGGTGTCGATGGCTACACCTTC
TRBJ2-2 | TRBV5-1 | . | 18 | TRBD2 | CASSLVRLAGGDTGELFF | TGCGCCAGCAGCTTGGTTCGACTAGCGGGAGGGGACACCGGGGAGCTGTTTTTT
TRBJ1-6 | TRBV4-2 | . | 15 | TRBD1 | CASSQDRNYNSPLHF | TGTGCCAGCAGCCAGGACAGGAACTATAATTCACCCCTCCACTTT
TRBJ2-1 | TRBV7-2 | . | 14 | TRBD2 | CASSPIGTNSEQFF | TGTGCCAGCAGCCCGATCGGGACTAACAGTGAGCAGTTCTTC
TRBJ1-2 | TRBV7-8 | . | 14 | . | CASSTRTDYSGYTF | TGTGCCAGCAGCACCAGGACGGACTATAGTGGCTACACCTTC